This is a list of T cell receptor beta chains from one sample in a study of blood T cell repertoires in COVID-19. The data were produced by immunoSEQ multiplex PCR, yet TCRdb's version contains in-frame clones alone and is incomplete. The sample records 60,000 to 70,000 clones, about 86% being singletons. The material sequenced was peripheral blood. Receptors originate from a woman aged 55-69 years with acute or convalescent COVID-19. Both conserved end residues are trimmed from each CDR3. A D gene is named only where the DNA matches it firmly.

V gene,D gene,CDR3 protein
TRBV3-1/TRBV3-2,NA,ASSPGRRVTQY
TRBV18,NA,ASSPPSRGSGNTIY
TRBV7-8,NA,ASSPARSSNSPLH
TRBV7-8,TRBD1,ASSQSQGQNSGNTIY
TRBV29-1,TRBD2,SLFLAGSYNEQF
TRBV11-3,TRBD1,ASSSQGVDTGELF
TRBV2,NA,ASSEVMRNTEAF
TRBV28,NA,ASSSLTQVYGYT
TRBV6-5,NA,ASSSTGIPYGYT
TRBV2,NA,ASTEAYGYT
TRBV9,TRBD2,ASSEGLAAYTDTQY
TRBV7-8,NA,ASSFLKGKGGTEAF
TRBV27,NA,ASSFEGGLYNEQF
TRBV28,TRBD1,ASSLLALRQGQQGDGYT
TRBV28,NA,ATRTTGSQTYEQY
TRBV18,NA,ASSPNGVDTGELF
TRBV27,NA,ASSFLSSTDTQY
TRBV6-1,TRBD2,ASSELAGGPRDTQY
TRBV19,NA,ASSTAGRDTQY
TRBV11-2,TRBD1,ASSPRTGTSYEQY
TRBV27,NA,ASSLTGWHTEAF
TRBV19,NA,ASSPWDYRPSRAQPQH
TRBV5-1,NA,ASSPGVTDGYT
TRBV7-8,NA,ASSSRGGIANGYT
TRBV6-5,NA,ASRRNRDTEAF
TRBV3-1/TRBV3-2,NA,ASSQATANQPQH
TRBV2,NA,ASTRALSTDTQY
TRBV6-5,TRBD1,ASRGQDTEAF
TRBV6-5,TRBD1,ASSWDRAPGNTIY
TRBV21-1,NA,ASSKAAAVDSNQPQH
TRBV7-2,NA,ASSLRLVWNEQF
TRBV7-2,TRBD1,ASSPSPTGRPQH